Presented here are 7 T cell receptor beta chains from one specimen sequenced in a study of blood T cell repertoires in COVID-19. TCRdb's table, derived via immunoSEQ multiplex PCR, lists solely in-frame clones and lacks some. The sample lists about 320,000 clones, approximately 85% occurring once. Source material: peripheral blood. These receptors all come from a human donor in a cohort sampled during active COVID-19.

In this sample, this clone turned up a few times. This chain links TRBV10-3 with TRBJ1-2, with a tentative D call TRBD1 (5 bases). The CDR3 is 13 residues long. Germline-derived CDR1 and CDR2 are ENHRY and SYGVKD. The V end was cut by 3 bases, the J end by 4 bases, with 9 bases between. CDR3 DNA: TGTGCCATCAGTGATGACGGGGGCTATGGCTACACCTTC. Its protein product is CAISDDGGYGYTF.

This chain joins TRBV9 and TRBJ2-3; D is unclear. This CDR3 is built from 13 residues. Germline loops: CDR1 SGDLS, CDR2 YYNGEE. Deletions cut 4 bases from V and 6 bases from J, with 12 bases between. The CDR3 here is CASSPNPRDTQYF. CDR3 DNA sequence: TGTGCCAGCAGCCCTAACCCCAGGGATACGCAGTATTTT.

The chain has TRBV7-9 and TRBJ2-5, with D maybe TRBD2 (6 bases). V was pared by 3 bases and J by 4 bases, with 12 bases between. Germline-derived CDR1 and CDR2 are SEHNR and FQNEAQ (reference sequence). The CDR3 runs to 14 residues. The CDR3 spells CASSLSVGGETQYF. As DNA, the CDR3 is TGTGCCAGCAGCTTGAGCGTCGGGGGAGAGACCCAGTACTTC.

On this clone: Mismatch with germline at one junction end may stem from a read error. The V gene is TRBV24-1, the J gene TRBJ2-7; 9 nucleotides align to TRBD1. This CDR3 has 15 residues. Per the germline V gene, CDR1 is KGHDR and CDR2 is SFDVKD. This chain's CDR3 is CATSQTGTGPYQQYF. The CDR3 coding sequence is TGTGCCACCAGTCAAACCGGGACAGGGCCCTACCAGCAGTACTTC.

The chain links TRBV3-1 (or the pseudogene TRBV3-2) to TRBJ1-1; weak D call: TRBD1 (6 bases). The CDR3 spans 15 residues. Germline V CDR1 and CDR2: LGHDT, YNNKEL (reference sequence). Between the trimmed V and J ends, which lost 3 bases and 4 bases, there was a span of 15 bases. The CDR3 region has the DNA TGTGCCAGCAGCCAGCGGGGGGCGAGGGGCACTGAAGCTTTCTTT. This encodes CASSQRGARGTEAFF.

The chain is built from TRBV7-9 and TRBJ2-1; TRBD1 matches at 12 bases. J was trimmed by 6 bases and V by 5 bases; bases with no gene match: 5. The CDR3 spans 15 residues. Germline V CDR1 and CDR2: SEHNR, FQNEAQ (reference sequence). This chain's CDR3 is CASSTGQGALNEQFF. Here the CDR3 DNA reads TGTGCCAGCAGCACGGGACAGGGGGCGCTCAATGAGCAGTTCTTC.

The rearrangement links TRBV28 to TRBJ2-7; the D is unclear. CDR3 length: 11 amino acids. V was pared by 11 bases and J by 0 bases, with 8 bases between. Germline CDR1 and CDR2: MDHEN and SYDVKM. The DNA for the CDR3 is TGTGCCTGGTCAGACTCCTACGAGCAGTACTTC. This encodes CAWSDSYEQYF.